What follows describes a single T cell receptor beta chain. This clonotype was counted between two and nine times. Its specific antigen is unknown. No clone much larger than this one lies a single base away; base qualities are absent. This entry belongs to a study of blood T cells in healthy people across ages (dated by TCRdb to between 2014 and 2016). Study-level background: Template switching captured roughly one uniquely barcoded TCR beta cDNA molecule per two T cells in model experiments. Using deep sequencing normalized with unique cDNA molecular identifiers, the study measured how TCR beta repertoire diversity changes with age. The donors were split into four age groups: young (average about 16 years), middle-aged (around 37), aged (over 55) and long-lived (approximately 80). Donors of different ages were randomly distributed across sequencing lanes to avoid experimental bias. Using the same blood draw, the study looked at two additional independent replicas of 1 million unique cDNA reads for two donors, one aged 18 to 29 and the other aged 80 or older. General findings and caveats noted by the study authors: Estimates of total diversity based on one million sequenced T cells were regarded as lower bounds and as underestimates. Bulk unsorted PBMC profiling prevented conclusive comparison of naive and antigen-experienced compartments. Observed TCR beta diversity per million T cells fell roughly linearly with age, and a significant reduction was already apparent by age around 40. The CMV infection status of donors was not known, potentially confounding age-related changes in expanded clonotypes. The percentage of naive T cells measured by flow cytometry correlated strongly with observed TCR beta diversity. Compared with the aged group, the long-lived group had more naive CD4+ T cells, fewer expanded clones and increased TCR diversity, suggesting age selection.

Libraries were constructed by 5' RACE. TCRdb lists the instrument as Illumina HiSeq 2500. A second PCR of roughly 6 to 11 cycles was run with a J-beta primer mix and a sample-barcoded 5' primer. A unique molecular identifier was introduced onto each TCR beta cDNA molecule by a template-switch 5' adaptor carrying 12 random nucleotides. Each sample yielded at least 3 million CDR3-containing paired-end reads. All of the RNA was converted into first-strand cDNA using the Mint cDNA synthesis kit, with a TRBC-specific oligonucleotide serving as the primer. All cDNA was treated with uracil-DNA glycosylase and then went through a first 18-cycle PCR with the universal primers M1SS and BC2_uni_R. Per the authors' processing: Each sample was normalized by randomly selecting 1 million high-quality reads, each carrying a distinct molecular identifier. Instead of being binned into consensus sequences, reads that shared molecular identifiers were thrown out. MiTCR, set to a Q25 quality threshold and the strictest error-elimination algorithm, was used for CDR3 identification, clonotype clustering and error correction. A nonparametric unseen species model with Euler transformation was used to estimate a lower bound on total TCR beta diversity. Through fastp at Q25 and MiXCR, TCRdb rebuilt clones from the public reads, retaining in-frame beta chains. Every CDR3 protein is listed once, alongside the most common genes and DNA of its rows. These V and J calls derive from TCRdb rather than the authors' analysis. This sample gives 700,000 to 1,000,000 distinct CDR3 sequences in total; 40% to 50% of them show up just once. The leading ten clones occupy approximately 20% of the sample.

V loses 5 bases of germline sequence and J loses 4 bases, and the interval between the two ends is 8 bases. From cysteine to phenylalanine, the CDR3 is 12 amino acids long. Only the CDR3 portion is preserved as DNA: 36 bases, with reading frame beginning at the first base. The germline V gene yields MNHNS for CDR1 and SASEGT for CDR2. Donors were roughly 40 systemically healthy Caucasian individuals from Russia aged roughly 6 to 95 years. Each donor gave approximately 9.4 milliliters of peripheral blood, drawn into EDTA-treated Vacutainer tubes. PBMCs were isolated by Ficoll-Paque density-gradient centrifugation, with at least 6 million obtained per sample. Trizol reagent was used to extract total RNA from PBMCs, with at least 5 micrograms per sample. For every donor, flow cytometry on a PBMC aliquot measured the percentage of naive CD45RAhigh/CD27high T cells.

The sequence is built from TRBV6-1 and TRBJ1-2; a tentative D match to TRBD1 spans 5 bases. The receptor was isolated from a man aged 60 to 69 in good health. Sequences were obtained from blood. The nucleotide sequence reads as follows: TGTGCCAGCAGTACAGGCCTCTATGGCTACACCTTC. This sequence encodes CASSTGLYGYTF.